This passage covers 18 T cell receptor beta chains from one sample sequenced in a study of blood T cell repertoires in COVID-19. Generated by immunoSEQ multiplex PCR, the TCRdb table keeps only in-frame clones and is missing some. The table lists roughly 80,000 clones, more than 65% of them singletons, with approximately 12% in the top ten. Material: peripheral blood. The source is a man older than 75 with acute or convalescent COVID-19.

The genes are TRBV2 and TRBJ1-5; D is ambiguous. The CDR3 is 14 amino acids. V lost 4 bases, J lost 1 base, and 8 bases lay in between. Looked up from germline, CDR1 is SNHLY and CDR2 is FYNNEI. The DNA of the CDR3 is TGTGCCAGCAGTGGACATTTAAGCAATCAGCCCCAGCATTTT. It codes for CASSGHLSNQPQHF.

CDR3 protein: CASNWGANQPQHF. In DNA form, the CDR3 reads TGTGCCAGCAATTGGGGAGCCAATCAGCCCCAGCATTTT. The gene calls are TRBV2 and TRBJ1-5; D remains unclear. V was pared by 7 bases and J by 3 bases, with 10 bases between. CDR1 and CDR2 (germline): SNHLY, FYNNEI. The CDR3 is 13 residues long. Using reference TRBV2 and TRBJ1-5 for the parts outside the CDR3, the full variable domain is EPEVTQTPSHQVTQMGQEVILRCVPISNHLYFYWYRQILGQKVEFLVSFYNNEISEKSEIFDDQFSVERPDGSNFTLKIRSTKLEDSAMYFCASNWGANQPQHFGDGTRLSIL.

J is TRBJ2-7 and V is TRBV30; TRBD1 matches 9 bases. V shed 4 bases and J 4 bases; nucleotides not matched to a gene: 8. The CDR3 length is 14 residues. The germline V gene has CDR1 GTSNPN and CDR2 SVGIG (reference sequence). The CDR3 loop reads CAWIKGQGGYEQYF. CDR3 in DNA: TGTGCCTGGATTAAGGGACAGGGCGGGTACGAGCAGTACTTC.

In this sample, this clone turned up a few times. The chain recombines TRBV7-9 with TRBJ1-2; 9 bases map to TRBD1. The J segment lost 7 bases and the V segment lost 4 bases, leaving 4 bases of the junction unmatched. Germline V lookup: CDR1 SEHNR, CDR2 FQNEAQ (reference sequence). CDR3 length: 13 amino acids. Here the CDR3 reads CASSSTGGSGYTF. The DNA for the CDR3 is TGTGCCAGCAGCTCGACAGGGGGTAGTGGCTACACCTTC.

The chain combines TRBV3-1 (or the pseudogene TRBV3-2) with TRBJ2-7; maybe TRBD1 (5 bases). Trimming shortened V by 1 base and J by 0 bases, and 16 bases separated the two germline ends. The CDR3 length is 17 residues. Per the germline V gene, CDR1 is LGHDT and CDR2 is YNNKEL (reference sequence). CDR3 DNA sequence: TGTGCCAGCAGCCAAGCATACAGACAGCTATTCTCCTACGAGCAGTACTTC. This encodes CASSQAYRQLFSYEQYF.

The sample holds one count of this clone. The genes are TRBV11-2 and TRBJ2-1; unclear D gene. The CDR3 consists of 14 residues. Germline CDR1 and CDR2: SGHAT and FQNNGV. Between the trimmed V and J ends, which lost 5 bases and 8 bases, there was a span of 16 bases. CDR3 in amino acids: CASSPRFRSHEQFF. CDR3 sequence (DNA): TGTGCCAGCAGCCCCCGGTTTCGGTCCCATGAGCAGTTCTTC.

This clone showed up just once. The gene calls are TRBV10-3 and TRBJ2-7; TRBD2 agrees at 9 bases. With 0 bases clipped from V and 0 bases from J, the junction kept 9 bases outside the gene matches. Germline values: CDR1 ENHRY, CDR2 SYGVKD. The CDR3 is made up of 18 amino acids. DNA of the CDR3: TGTGCCATCAGTGAGTCGGTTAGCGGGGGACCATTCTCCTACGAGCAGTACTTC. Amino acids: CAISESVSGGPFSYEQYF.

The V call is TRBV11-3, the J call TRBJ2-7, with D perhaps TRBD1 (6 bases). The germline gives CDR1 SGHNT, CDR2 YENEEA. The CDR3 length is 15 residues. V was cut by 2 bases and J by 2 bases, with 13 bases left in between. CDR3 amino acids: CASSLQAGATYEQYF. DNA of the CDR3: TGTGCCAGCAGCTTACAGGCAGGGGCTACCTACGAGCAGTACTTC.

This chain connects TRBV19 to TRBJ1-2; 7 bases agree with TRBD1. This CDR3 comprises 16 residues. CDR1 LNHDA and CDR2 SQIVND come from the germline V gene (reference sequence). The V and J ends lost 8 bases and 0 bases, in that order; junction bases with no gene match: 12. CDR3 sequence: CASRRQGDRANYGYTF. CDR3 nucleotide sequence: TGTGCCAGTCGCAGACAGGGCGATAGAGCTAACTATGGCTACACCTTC. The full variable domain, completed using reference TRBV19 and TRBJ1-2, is DGGITQSPKYLFRKEGQNVTLSCEQNLNHDAMYWYRQDPGQGLRLIYYSQIVNDFQKGDIAEGYSVSREKKESFPLTVTSAQKNPTAFYLCASRRQGDRANYGYTFGSGTRLTVV.

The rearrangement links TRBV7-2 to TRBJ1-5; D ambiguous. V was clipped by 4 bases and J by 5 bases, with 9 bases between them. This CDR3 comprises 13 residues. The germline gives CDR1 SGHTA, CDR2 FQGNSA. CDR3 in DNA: TGTGCCAGCAGCTCCGACACCCATCAGCCCCAGCATTTT. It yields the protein CASSSDTHQPQHF.

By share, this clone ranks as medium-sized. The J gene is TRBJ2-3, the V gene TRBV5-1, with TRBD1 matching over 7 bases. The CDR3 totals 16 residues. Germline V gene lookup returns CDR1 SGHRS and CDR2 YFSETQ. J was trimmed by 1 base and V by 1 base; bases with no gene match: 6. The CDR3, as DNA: TGCGCCAGCAGCTTGTTCCAGGGGGTTGGCACAGATACGCAGTATTTT. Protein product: CASSLFQGVGTDTQYF.

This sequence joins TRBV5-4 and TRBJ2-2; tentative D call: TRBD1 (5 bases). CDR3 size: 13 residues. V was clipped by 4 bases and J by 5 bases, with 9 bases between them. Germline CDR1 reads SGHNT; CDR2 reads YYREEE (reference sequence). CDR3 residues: CASSIRDTGELFF. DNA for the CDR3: TGTGCCAGCAGCATCAGGGATACCGGGGAGCTGTTTTTT.

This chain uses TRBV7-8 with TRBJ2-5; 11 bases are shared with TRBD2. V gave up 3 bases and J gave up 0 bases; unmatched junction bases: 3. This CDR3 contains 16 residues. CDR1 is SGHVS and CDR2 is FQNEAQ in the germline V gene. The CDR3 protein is CASSFLAGGNQETQYF. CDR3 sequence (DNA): TGTGCCAGCAGCTTCTTAGCGGGGGGGAACCAAGAGACCCAGTACTTC.

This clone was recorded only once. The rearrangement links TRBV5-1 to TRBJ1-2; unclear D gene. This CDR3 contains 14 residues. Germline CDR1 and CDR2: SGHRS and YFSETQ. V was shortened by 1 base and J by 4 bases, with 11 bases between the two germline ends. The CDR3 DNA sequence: TGCGCCAGCAGCTTGAATTCAAACAGCTATGGCTACACCTTC. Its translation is CASSLNSNSYGYTF.

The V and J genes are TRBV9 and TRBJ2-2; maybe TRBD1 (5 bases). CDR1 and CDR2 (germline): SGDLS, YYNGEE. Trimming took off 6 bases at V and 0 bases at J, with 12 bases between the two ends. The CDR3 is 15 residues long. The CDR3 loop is CASTSTDANTGELFF. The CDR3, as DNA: TGTGCCAGCACTTCGACAGACGCGAACACCGGGGAGCTGTTTTTT.

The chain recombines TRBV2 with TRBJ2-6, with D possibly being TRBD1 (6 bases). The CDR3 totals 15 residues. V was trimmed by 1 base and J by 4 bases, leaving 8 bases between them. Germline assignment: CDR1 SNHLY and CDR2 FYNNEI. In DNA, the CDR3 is TGTGCCAGCAGTGAAGAAGGGACAGGGGCCAACGTCCTGACTTTC. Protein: CASSEEGTGANVLTF.

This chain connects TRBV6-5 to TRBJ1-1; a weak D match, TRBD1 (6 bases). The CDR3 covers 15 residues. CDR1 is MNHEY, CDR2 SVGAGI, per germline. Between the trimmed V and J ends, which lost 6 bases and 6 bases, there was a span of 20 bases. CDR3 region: CASREKNREGPEAFF. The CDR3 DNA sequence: TGTGCCAGCAGGGAGAAAAACAGGGAAGGTCCTGAAGCTTTCTTT.

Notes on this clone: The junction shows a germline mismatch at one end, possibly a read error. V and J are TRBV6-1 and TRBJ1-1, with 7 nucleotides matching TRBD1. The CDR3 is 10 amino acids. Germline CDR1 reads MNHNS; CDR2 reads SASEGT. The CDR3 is CASSEGTGHF. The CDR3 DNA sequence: TGTGCCAGCAGTGAAGGGACAGGACACTTT.